The next 11 T cell receptor beta chains were all read from a single sample in a study of CD8+ T cells in alopecia areata. In each case, RNA was isolated and then reverse transcribed into cDNA as the sequencing template. The method was immunoSEQ multiplex PCR; TCRdb's version includes in-frame clones alone and lacks a portion of them. The sample holds 23,000 or so clones; roughly 52% are singletons and the top ten take under 35%. Sequenced: NKG2D-high CD8+ T cells sorted from blood. Source of these receptors: a human donor with alopecia areata.

This chain uses TRBV5-1 with TRBJ2-7; D possibly corresponds to TRBD1 (5 bases). CDR1 is SGHRS, CDR2 YFSETQ, per germline. This CDR3 comprises 16 residues. Trimming pared 0 bases from V and 0 bases from J, leaving 13 bases between. CDR3 sequence (DNA): TGCGCCAGCAGCTTGGGTTATCGACAGTTCTCCTACGAGCAGTACTTC. Amino acid sequence: CASSLGYRQFSYEQYF.

This clone has a handful of counts. The V call is TRBV28, the J call TRBJ2-1; D possibly matches TRBD1 or TRBD2 (5 bases each). V was shortened by 2 bases and J by 9 bases, with 14 bases between the two germline ends. From germline, CDR1 is MDHEN and CDR2 SYDVKM. The CDR3 has 14 residues. The CDR3 DNA reads as TGTGCCAGCAGTTTAGGGACCGCCTGGGGTGAGCAGTTCTTC. It specifies CASSLGTAWGEQFF.

This chain uses TRBV10-3 with TRBJ1-2, with TRBD1 matching over 9 bases. The trim removed 11 bases at V and 2 bases at J, leaving 9 bases unmatched. Per the germline V gene, CDR1 is ENHRY and CDR2 is SYGVKD. The length of the CDR3 is 14 residues. The CDR3 here is CALNSGTGNYGYTF. CDR3 sequence (DNA): TGTGCCCTAAATTCCGGGACAGGGAACTATGGCTACACCTTC.

Comment on this clone: The identical CDR3 is also encoded by other nucleotide sequences in the sample. J is TRBJ2-1 and V is TRBV7-3, with D unresolved. Germline-derived CDR1 and CDR2 are SGHTA and FQGTGA. V lost 2 bases, J lost 0 bases, and 8 bases lay in between. This CDR3 has 15 amino acids. CDR3 protein: CASSLGPSSYNEQFF. For the CDR3, the DNA is TGTGCCAGCAGCTTAGGGCCCAGCTCCTACAATGAGCAGTTCTTC.

This clone was observed a handful of times. The rearrangement uses TRBV7-3 and TRBJ2-1; D is ambiguous. This CDR3 has 16 residues. Per the germline V gene, CDR1 is SGHTA and CDR2 is FQGTGA. The ends were cut back, 5 bases at V and 0 bases at J, with 14 bases in the middle. The CDR3 DNA follows: TGTGCCAGCAGCGCCCTTGCCTCGGTCTCCTACAATGAGCAGTTCTTC. Its protein product is CASSALASVSYNEQFF.

The chain links TRBV28 to TRBJ2-2; TRBD1 matches 8 bases. The germline V gene has CDR1 MDHEN and CDR2 SYDVKM. V trimming: 5 bases; J trimming: 1 base; junction bases outside the gene matches: 6. This CDR3 comprises 16 residues. CDR3 residues: CASSPYGTGNTGELFF. The CDR3 nucleotides are TGTGCCAGCAGTCCGTATGGGACAGGGAACACCGGGGAGCTGTTTTTT.

The chain has TRBV9 and TRBJ2-3; 11 nucleotides line up with TRBD2. CDR1 SGDLS and CDR2 YYNGEE come from the germline V gene. Unmatched junction bases numbered 1, after V lost 3 bases and J lost 4 bases. This CDR3 spans 14 amino acids. The CDR3 coding sequence is TGTGCCAGCAGCGATAGCGGGAGGGCAGATACGCAGTATTTT. Protein product: CASSDSGRADTQYF. The entire variable domain, with the rest obtained from reference TRBV9 and TRBJ2-3, is as follows: DSGVTQTPKHLITATGQRVTLRCSPRSGDLSVYWYQQSLDQGLQFLIQYYNGEERAKGNILERFSAQQFPDLHSELNLSSLELGDSALYFCASSDSGRADTQYFGPGTRLTVL.

The chain has TRBV10-3 and TRBJ1-2; no firm D call. This CDR3 is built from 11 residues. CDR1 and CDR2 (germline): ENHRY, SYGVKD. V was cut by 6 bases and J by 6 bases, with 8 bases left in between. The CDR3 DNA is TGTGCCATCAGAGAGAGGGATGGCTACACCTTC. Its translation: CAIRERDGYTF.

V usage is TRBV5-4 and J usage is TRBJ1-2; unclear D gene. CDR3 length: 12 residues. The V gene lost 0 bases and the J gene lost 5 bases, with 5 bases spanning the gap. In germline, CDR1 is SGHNT, CDR2 YYREEE (reference sequence). The CDR3 bases are TGTGCCAGCAGCTTGGGGTTATATGGCTACACCTTC. This encodes CASSLGLYGYTF.

This clone came up a few times. This chain joins TRBV5-1 and TRBJ2-7, with D tentatively TRBD1 (6 bases). V dropped 0 bases and J dropped 3 bases, with 16 bases sitting between them. Germline V lookup: CDR1 SGHRS, CDR2 YFSETQ. CDR3 length: 16 amino acids. The CDR3 DNA sequence: TGCGCCAGCAGCTTGGCCCCGGACAGCCTCCGCTACGAGCAGTACTTC. Translating it yields CASSLAPDSLRYEQYF.

There are a few counts of this clone. The CDR3 DNA sequence: TGTGCCAGCAGCGGGGAGCGGGCTGGGAGCTCCTACGAGCAGTACTTC. It translates to CASSGERAGSSYEQYF. The chain is built from TRBV7-8 and TRBJ2-7; D is possibly TRBD2 (6 bases). This CDR3 spans 16 amino acids. The germline V gene has CDR1 SGHVS and CDR2 FQNEAQ. Trimming shortened V by 5 bases and J by 0 bases, and 17 bases separated the two germline ends.